This paragraph reports one T cell receptor (beta chain). This entry comes from a study of T-cell reconstitution after alpha-beta-depleted transplantation in children. A TCRbeta library incorporating unique molecular identifiers was prepared. Each CDR3 protein is one row after TCRdb ran MiXCR on the PCR reads. The sample has nearly 550,000 distinct CDR3 sequences, roughly 18% seen once. The ends were cut back, 4 bases at V and 0 bases at J, with 11 bases in the middle. CDR1 and CDR2 from the germline V gene are SGHTS and YDEGEE. This CDR3 is built from 15 residues. The chain uses TRBV5-8 and TRBJ1-5, with D tentatively TRBD1 (6 bases). The TCR was taken from a human donor who donated a stem cell graft to a child with acute lymphoblastic leukemia. Sequenced material: PBMCs from the stem cell graft donor, taken from the stem cell graft. The CDR3 reads CASSTGQLSNQPQHF. In DNA form, the CDR3 reads TGTGCCAGCAGCACTGGACAGCTTAGCAATCAGCCCCAGCATTTT.